In this sample, the clone carrying this T cell receptor beta chain turned up a few times. Its specificity is unknown. Stated treatment: oral pan-JAK inhibitor, 5-10 mg twice daily. Lesional scalp tissue (obtained by punch biopsy) and peripheral blood were collected from alopecia areata patients. The data derive from a study of CD8+ T cells in alopecia areata. Study background: Treatment comprised oral tofacitinib, 5 to 10 mg twice daily, in treated patients. Study-level results: Many expanded lesional clones remained in scalp and blood on tofacitinib.

Extracted RNA was reverse transcribed into cDNA, the sequencing template. The method was immunoSEQ multiplex PCR; TCRdb's version includes in-frame clones alone and lacks a portion of them. The repertoire holds fewer than 250,000 clones, with 55% to 70% as singletons. This CDR3 spans 14 amino acids. Germline CDR1 is SQVTM and CDR2 is ANQGSEA. The junction had 10 bases not matched to a gene; V was cut back by 5 bases and J by 5 bases. This specimen was CD4+ T cells sorted from blood, taken at week 4, from a patient treated with tofacitinib. This chain connects TRBV29-1 to TRBJ2-5; 8 bases map to TRBD1. This TCR was recovered from a human donor with alopecia areata. The CDR3 protein is CSVRVQGALETQYF. The CDR3 DNA follows: TGCAGCGTTCGAGTGCAGGGGGCATTGGAGACCCAGTACTTC.